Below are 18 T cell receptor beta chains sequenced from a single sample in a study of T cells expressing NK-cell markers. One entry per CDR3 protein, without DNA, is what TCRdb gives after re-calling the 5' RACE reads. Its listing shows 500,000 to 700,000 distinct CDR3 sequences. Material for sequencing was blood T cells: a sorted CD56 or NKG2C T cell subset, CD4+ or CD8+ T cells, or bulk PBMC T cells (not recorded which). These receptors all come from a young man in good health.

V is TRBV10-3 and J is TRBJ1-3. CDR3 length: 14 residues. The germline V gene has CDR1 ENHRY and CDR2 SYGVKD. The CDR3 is CAMREQSSGNTIYF.

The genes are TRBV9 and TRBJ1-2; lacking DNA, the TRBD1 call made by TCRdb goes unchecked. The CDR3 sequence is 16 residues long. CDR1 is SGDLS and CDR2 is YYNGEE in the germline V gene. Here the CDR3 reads CASSVEGGDRVFGYTF. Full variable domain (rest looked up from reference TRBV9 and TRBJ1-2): DSGVTQTPKHLITATGQRVTLRCSPRSGDLSVYWYQQSLDQGLQFLIQYYNGEERAKGNILERFSAQQFPDLHSELNLSSLELGDSALYFCASSVEGGDRVFGYTFGSGTRLTVV.

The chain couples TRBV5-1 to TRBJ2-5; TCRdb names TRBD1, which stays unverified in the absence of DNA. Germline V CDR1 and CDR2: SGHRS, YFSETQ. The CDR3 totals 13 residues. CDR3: CASSPQWGETQYF.

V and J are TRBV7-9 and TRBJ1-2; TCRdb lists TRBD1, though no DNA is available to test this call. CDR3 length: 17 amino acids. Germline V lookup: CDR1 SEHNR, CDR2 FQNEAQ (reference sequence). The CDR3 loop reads CASSLEVQGVPNYGYTF.

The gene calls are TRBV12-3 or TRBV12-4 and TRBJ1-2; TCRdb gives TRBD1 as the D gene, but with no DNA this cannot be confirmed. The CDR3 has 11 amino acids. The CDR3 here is CASEGLVGYTF.

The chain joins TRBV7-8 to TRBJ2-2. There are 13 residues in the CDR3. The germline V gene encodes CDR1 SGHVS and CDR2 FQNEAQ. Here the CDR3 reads CASSFLDTGELFF.

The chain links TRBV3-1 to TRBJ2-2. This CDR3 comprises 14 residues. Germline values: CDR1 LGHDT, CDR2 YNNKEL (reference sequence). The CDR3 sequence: CASSGLINTGELFF. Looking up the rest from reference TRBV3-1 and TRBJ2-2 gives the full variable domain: DTAVSQTPKYLVTQMGNDKSIKCEQNLGHDTMYWYKQDSKKFLKIMFSYNNKELIINETVPNRFSPKSPDKAHLNLHINSLELGDSAVYFCASSGLINTGELFFGEGSRLTVL.

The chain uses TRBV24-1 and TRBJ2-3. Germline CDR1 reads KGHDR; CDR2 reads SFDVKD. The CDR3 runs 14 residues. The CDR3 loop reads CATSESTSTDTQYF.

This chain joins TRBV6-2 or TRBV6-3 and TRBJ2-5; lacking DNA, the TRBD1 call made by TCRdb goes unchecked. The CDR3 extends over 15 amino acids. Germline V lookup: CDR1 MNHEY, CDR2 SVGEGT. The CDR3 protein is CASSPRTGQQETQYF.

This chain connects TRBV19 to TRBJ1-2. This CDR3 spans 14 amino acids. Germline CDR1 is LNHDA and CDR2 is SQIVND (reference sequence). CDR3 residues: CASSIDGLTYGYTF.

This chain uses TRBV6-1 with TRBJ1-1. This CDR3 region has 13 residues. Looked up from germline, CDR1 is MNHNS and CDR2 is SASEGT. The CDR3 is CASISSLNTEAFF.

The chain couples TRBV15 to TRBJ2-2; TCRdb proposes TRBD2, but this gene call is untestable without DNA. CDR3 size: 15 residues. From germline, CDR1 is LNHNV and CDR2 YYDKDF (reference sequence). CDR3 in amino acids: CATRREQANTGELFF.

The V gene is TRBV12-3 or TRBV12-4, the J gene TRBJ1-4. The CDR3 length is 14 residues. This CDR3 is CASNLGDPNEKLFF.

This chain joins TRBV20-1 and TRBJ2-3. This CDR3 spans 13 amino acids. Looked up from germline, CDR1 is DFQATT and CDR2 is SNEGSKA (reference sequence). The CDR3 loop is CSAFGLAADTQYF.

The CDR3 sequence: CSARGWVEQFF. The chain uses TRBV20-1 and TRBJ2-1. The CDR3 runs 11 residues. Germline V gene sequence: CDR1 DFQATT, CDR2 SNEGSKA (reference sequence).

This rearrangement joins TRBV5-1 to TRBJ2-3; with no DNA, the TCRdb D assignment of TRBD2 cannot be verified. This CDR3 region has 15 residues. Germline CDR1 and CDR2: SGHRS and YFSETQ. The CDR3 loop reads CASSLDGRSPDTQYF.

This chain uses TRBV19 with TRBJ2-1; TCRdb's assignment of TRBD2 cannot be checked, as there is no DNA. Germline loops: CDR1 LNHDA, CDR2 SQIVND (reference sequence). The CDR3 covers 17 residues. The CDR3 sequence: CASSMGHLAGGPGEQFF.

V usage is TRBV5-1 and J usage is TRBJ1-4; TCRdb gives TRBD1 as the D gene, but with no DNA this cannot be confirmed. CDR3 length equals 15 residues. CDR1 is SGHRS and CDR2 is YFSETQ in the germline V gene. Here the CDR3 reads CASSFRGQGNEKLFF.